These 5 T cell receptor beta chains were all obtained from the same sample, sequenced in a study of technical replicates of blood from several donors. The method was immunoSEQ multiplex PCR; TCRdb's version includes in-frame clones alone and lacks a portion of them. The sample gives about 83,000 clones, under 95% of which show up once; 0.25% to 0.3% is in the top ten. Sequencing was carried out using T cells isolated from PBMCs. All receptors come from a human donor in good health.

V is TRBV7-9 and J is TRBJ2-7, with TRBD1 identical over 8 bases. The V segment lost 5 bases and the J segment 7 bases; nucleotides outside the gene matches: 10. The CDR3 sequence is 14 residues long. Germline CDR1 reads SEHNR; CDR2 reads FQNEAQ (reference sequence). The CDR3 coding sequence is TGTGCCAGCAGCCTACCGGGACAGGTATTAGAGCAGTACTTC. It codes for CASSLPGQVLEQYF. Filled out from reference TRBV7-9 and TRBJ2-7, the complete variable domain reads DTGVSQNPRHKITKRGQNVTFRCDPISEHNRLYWYRQTLGQGPEFLTYFQNEAQLEKSRLLSDRFSAERPKGSFSTLEIQRTEQGDSAMYLCASSLPGQVLEQYFGPGTRLTVT.

The chain uses TRBV2 and TRBJ2-2, with TRBD1 identical over 8 bases. CDR1 and CDR2 (germline): SNHLY, FYNNEI. This CDR3 has 14 residues. V trimming: 8 bases; J trimming: 5 bases; junction bases outside the gene matches: 7. DNA of the CDR3: TGTGCCAGCGGGCAGGGGGCACGGACCGGGGAGCTGTTTTTT. Translating gives CASGQGARTGELFF.

This chain links TRBV6-5 with TRBJ2-1; 7 positions agree with TRBD2. V dropped 0 bases and J dropped 6; count of bases not matched to a gene: 5. The CDR3 covers 15 residues. Germline CDR1 and CDR2: MNHEY and SVGAGI. CDR3 sequence: CASSYSSGTFNEQFF. The CDR3 nucleotides are TGTGCCAGCAGTTACTCCAGCGGGACTTTCAATGAGCAGTTCTTC.

The chain carries TRBV28 and TRBJ2-3, with D perhaps matching TRBD2 (7 bases). V lost 4 bases and J 2 bases, leaving 13 bases between the germline ends. There are 15 residues in the CDR3. Germline V gene sequence: CDR1 MDHEN, CDR2 SYDVKM. The CDR3 DNA sequence: TGTGCCAGCAGTTCGGCGGGGGCGAACACAGATACGCAGTATTTT. Protein: CASSSAGANTDTQYF.

The chain uses TRBV6-5 and TRBJ2-7; D unresolved. From germline, CDR1 is MNHEY and CDR2 SVGAGI. The V end lost 5 bases, the J end lost 6 bases, and 20 bases lay between the germline ends. This CDR3 is 15 amino acids long. CDR3 sequence: CASSRAAARPREQYF. CDR3 nucleotides: TGTGCCAGCAGTCGCGCGGCCGCCCGTCCGCGCGAGCAGTACTTC.